Listed here is a single TCR beta chain. Different DNA sequences within this sample yield the same CDR3. The sample is drawn from a study of shared clonotypes between healthy human individuals. V was clipped by 3 bases and J by 0 bases, with 12 bases between them. The CDR3 contains 17 residues. CDR1 is MNHEY and CDR2 is SMNVEV in the germline V gene (reference sequence). It was CD45RO-negative cells, positively selected for CCR7, that made up naive CD8 cells, with terminally differentiated effector memory CD45RA+ cells excluded. Assay: immunoSEQ multiplex PCR; the TCRdb copy retains only in-frame clones and omits some. The profile shows some 2,000,000 clones, about 95% of them singletons.

This TCR was sampled from a man aged 18 to 29 in good health. V gene TRBV27 combines with J gene TRBJ1-6; unclear D gene. The material sequenced was naive CD8+ T cells sorted from blood. This CDR3 reads CASSLADPSSYNSPLHF. DNA for the CDR3: TGTGCCAGCAGTTTGGCCGACCCGAGCTCCTATAATTCACCCCTCCACTTT.